Listed here is a single T cell receptor (beta chain). MiXCR, applied by TCRdb to the RT-PCR reads, yields one record per CDR3 protein. This table has roughly 200,000 distinct CDR3 sequences, 40% to 45% appearing once. This specimen comes from a study of patients and donors after allogeneic stem cell transplantation. The CDR3 is made up of 13 amino acids. Between the trimmed V and J ends, which lost 1 base and 6 bases, there was a span of 9 bases. Sample: blood, either unsorted or a sorted T cell fraction (not recorded which). The J gene is TRBJ1-2, the V gene TRBV12-3 or TRBV12-4; TRBD1 might be the D (6 bases). This clonotype originated in a human donor who was either an allogeneic HSCT recipient or a stem cell or donor lymphocyte infusion donor (not recorded which). It is not recorded whose cells these are; they may come from a transplant donor. Here the CDR3 DNA reads TGTGCCAGCAGTTTAGACAGGGAAAATGGCTACACCTTC. Protein sequence: CASSLDRENGYTF.